These 28 T cell receptor beta chains share one sample of origin, sequenced in a study of CD8+ T cells in alopecia areata (dated by TCRdb to between 2017 and 2018). Libraries were constructed by the immunoSEQ multiplex PCR assay. For TCR sequencing, RNA was extracted from every sample and reverse transcribed into cDNA to serve as template. This immuneACCESS table, as held by TCRdb, lists in-frame sequences with V and J called but not all clones. Of the missing ones, under half trace to an unresolved V gene in checked studies; the others have no known cause. This sample gives some 100,000 clones in total; 35% to 45% of them show up just once. The ten largest clonotypes hold roughly 3.2% of the sample. Sequencing was carried out using CD4+ T cells sorted from blood. The receptor source for this set is a human donor with alopecia areata.

This rearrangement joins TRBV7-3 to TRBJ2-1; 8 nucleotides agree with TRBD1. CDR1 and CDR2 from the germline V gene are SGHTA and FQGTGA. Germline trimming cut 3 bases from V and 7 bases from J; bases unmatched to any gene: 5. CDR3 size: 14 residues. CDR3 protein: CASSLVRGLNEQFF. In DNA form, the CDR3 reads TGTGCCAGCAGCTTGGTCAGGGGGCTGAATGAGCAGTTCTTC.

This clone was picked up a small number of times. The chain links TRBV29-1 to TRBJ1-1; D possibly corresponds to TRBD1 (5 bases). Trimming removed 5 bases from V and 2 bases from J, with 18 bases in between. The CDR3 totals 15 residues. Looked up from germline, CDR1 is SQVTM and CDR2 is ANQGSEA. Here the CDR3 DNA reads TGCAGCGTTCTCCGACGTGGGGGGAAAAACACTGAAGCTTTCTTT. Amino acids: CSVLRRGGKNTEAFF.

The rearrangement links TRBV18 to TRBJ2-1; 11 bases are a match to TRBD1. With V trimmed by 3 bases and J by 7 bases, 2 bases remained unmatched. CDR3 size: 14 residues. Per the germline V gene, CDR1 is KGHSH and CDR2 is LQKENI. The DNA for the CDR3 is TGTGCCAGCTCACCTGGGACAGGGGGGAATGAGCAGTTCTTC. Amino acids: CASSPGTGGNEQFF.

The chain employs TRBV5-4 and TRBJ1-2, with D possibly being TRBD1 (5 bases). The CDR3 has 13 residues. Trimming left V 6 bases short and J 4 bases short, with 13 bases between. CDR1 and CDR2 (germline): SGHNT, YYREEE (reference sequence). The CDR3 loop reads CASTPDKPYGYTF. For the CDR3, the DNA is TGTGCCAGCACCCCGGACAAGCCCTATGGCTACACCTTC.

The CDR3 DNA reads as TGTGCCAGCAGCTTGGACAAATACGAGCAGTACTTC. Translating it yields CASSLDKYEQYF. The J gene is TRBJ2-7, the V gene TRBV5-6, with D hard to call. The CDR3 is 12 amino acids. The germline CDR1 and CDR2 sequences are SGHDT and YYEEEE. The ends were cut back, 0 bases at V and 4 bases at J, with 5 bases in the middle. Using reference TRBV5-6 and TRBJ2-7 for the parts outside the CDR3, the full variable domain is DAGVTQSPTHLIKTRGQQVTLRCSPKSGHDTVSWYQQALGQGPQFIFQYYEEEERQRGNFPDRFSGHQFPNYSSELNVNALLLGDSALYLCASSLDKYEQYFGPGTRLTVT.

This clone was recorded many times. The chain links TRBV19 to TRBJ2-5, with TRBD1 matching over 11 bases. J was trimmed by 3 bases and V by 7 bases; bases with no gene match: 4. This CDR3 contains 14 residues. Germline CDR1 reads LNHDA; CDR2 reads SQIVND (reference sequence). The CDR3 DNA follows: TGTGCCAGTACCTGGACAGGGGGCGAAGAGACCCAGTACTTC. Residues: CASTWTGGEETQYF. The full variable domain, with the rest looked up from reference TRBV19 and TRBJ2-5, is DGGITQSPKYLFRKEGQNVTLSCEQNLNHDAMYWYRQDPGQGLRLIYYSQIVNDFQKGDIAEGYSVSREKKESFPLTVTSAQKNPTAFYLCASTWTGGEETQYFGPGTRLLVL.

The chain is built from TRBV5-1 and TRBJ2-2; 8 bases are shared with TRBD1. The CDR3 contains 17 residues. Germline CDR1 and CDR2: SGHRS and YFSETQ. V dropped 0 bases and J dropped 4; count of bases not matched to a gene: 8. The CDR3, as DNA: TGCGCCAGCAGCTTGGCACCCGGGACAGGTCTCACCGGGGAGCTGTTTTTT. Amino acids: CASSLAPGTGLTGELFF.

This clone was seen a few times. V gene TRBV30 combines with J gene TRBJ1-5, with unresolved D. Germline V CDR1 and CDR2: GTSNPN, SVGIG (reference sequence). The V and J ends lost 3 bases and 1 base respectively, with 7 bases between them. This CDR3 is built from 13 residues. The CDR3 protein is CAWSPLSNQPQHF. The CDR3 coding sequence is TGTGCCTGGAGCCCGCTGAGCAATCAGCCCCAGCATTTT.

There are a few counts of this clone. The chain employs TRBV7-8 and TRBJ1-1; D not certain. The CDR3 runs to 14 residues. CDR1 SGHVS and CDR2 FQNEAQ come from the germline V gene. Trimming left V 2 bases short and J 0 bases short, with 7 bases between. The CDR3 region has the DNA TGTGCCAGCAGCTTAATGGGAATGAACACTGAAGCTTTCTTT. It codes for CASSLMGMNTEAFF.

The sample holds a few counts of this clone. The CDR3 DNA reads as TGTGCCAGCAGTTCCCCTCTAGGTTGGGCTTTCTTT. This codes for CASSSPLGWAFF. V usage is TRBV28 and J usage is TRBJ1-1; D is unclear. Germline-derived CDR1 and CDR2 are MDHEN and SYDVKM. Deletions cut 4 bases from V and 11 bases from J, with 14 bases between. The CDR3 contains 12 residues.

V gene TRBV7-2 combines with J gene TRBJ2-2, with D possibly being TRBD2 (5 bases). Germline-derived CDR1 and CDR2 are SGHTA and FQGNSA. The CDR3 runs to 16 residues. The V gene lost 7 bases and the J gene lost 1 base, with 16 bases spanning the gap. CDR3 DNA: TGTGCCAGCATCCCTCGGGAAAAGCGGAACACCGGGGAGCTGTTTTTT. This sequence encodes CASIPREKRNTGELFF. The full variable domain, rest sourced from reference TRBV7-2 and TRBJ2-2, is GAGVSQSPSNKVTEKGKDVELRCDPISGHTALYWYRQSLGQGLEFLIYFQGNSAPDKSGLPSDRFSAERTGGSVSTLTIQRTQQEDSAVYLCASIPREKRNTGELFFGEGSRLTVL.

This clone showed up just a few times. This chain links TRBV5-6 with TRBJ1-1; weak D call: TRBD1 (5 bases). The CDR3 sequence is 14 residues long. Germline lookup yields CDR1 SGHDT and CDR2 YYEEEE. Between the trimmed V and J ends, which lost 3 bases and 7 bases, there was a span of 16 bases. In nucleotides, the CDR3 is TGTGCCAGCAGCTGGGGCCGGGGGAGAGGTGAAGCTTTCTTT. It encodes CASSWGRGRGEAFF.

This clone occurred once. The V call is TRBV30, the J call TRBJ2-2; no clear D gene. The V gene's germline CDR1 is GTSNPN and CDR2 SVGIG (reference sequence). The germline V and J ends were trimmed by 2 bases and 0 bases, with 16 bases remaining between them. The CDR3 runs to 17 residues. The CDR3, as DNA: TGTGCCTGGAGTTCCGGGCCGCGGTACACGAACACCGGGGAGCTGTTTTTT. This encodes CAWSSGPRYTNTGELFF.

The rearrangement uses TRBV4-3 and TRBJ1-1; 7 bases fit TRBD1. From germline, CDR1 is LGHNA and CDR2 YSLEER. The CDR3 loop spans 16 amino acids. The V and J ends lost 3 bases and 0 bases, in that order; junction bases with no gene match: 7. DNA for the CDR3: TGCGCCAGCAGCCACTTCAGGGGGGGGATGAACACTGAAGCTTTCTTT. This gives the protein CASSHFRGGMNTEAFF.

This chain connects TRBV5-1 to TRBJ2-2; D unresolved. The CDR3 sequence is 12 residues long. Trimming stripped 3 bases from V and 3 bases from J, with 3 bases between. From germline, CDR1 is SGHRS and CDR2 YFSETQ. The CDR3 sequence is CASSWHTGELFF. In nucleotides, the CDR3 is TGCGCCAGCAGCTGGCACACCGGGGAGCTGTTTTTT.

This chain uses TRBV5-6 with TRBJ2-7, with 8 bases aligning to TRBD2. CDR3 size: 16 residues. Germline values: CDR1 SGHDT, CDR2 YYEEEE. V was pared by 0 bases and J by 2 bases, with 7 bases of the junction left unmatched. DNA for the CDR3: TGTGCCAGCAGCTTGGAAGGTAGCGGGGCTACCTACGAGCAGTACTTC. Translating it yields CASSLEGSGATYEQYF.

This clone was recorded only once. The chain carries TRBV30 and TRBJ2-3; the D gene is possibly TRBD1 (5 bases). Trimming took 1 base from V and 4 from J, leaving 12 bases between them. The CDR3 has 14 amino acids. Germline V CDR1 and CDR2: GTSNPN, SVGIG (reference sequence). DNA for the CDR3: TGTGCCTGGAGTGGGGGCTATGAGGCAGATACGCAGTATTTT. This sequence encodes CAWSGGYEADTQYF. The full variable domain, completed using reference TRBV30 and TRBJ2-3, is SQTIHQWPATLVQPVGSPLSLECTVEGTSNPNLYWYRQAAGRGLQLLFYSVGIGQISSEVPQNLSASRPQDRQFILSSKKLLLSDSGFYLCAWSGGYEADTQYFGPGTRLTVL.

CDR3 in DNA: TGTGCCAGCAGCGTTCAGGGTCCCTCGGAAGATACGCAGTATTTT. Encoded protein: CASSVQGPSEDTQYF. The chain combines TRBV9 with TRBJ2-3, with TRBD1 as a possible D gene (5 bases). The CDR3 runs to 15 residues. CDR1 SGDLS and CDR2 YYNGEE come from the germline V gene. V dropped 2 bases and J dropped 5 bases, with 15 bases sitting between them.

The J gene is TRBJ1-1, the V gene TRBV29-1; D is undetermined. The CDR3 length is 11 residues. Between the trimmed V and J ends, which lost 0 bases and 4 bases, there was a span of 3 bases. From germline, CDR1 is SQVTM and CDR2 ANQGSEA. The CDR3 here is CSVEDTTEAFF. The DNA of the CDR3 is TGCAGCGTTGAAGACACCACTGAAGCTTTCTTT.

The V and J genes are TRBV5-1 and TRBJ1-1, with TRBD1 as a possible D gene (5 bases). The CDR3 totals 12 residues. The V and J ends lost 0 bases and 8 bases respectively, with 8 bases between them. Germline V gives CDR1 SGHRS, CDR2 YFSETQ. CDR3 amino acids: CASSLDGGEAFF. The CDR3 coding sequence is TGCGCCAGCAGCTTGGATGGGGGGGAAGCTTTCTTT.

The J gene is TRBJ1-4, the V gene TRBV15, with D possibly being TRBD1 (5 bases). V was trimmed by 5 bases and J by 7 bases, leaving 14 bases between them. Germline V gene sequence: CDR1 LNHNV, CDR2 YYDKDF (reference sequence). This CDR3 spans 14 amino acids. The CDR3 reads CATSARRDSEKLFF. The DNA of the CDR3 is TGTGCCACCAGCGCTCGGAGAGACAGTGAAAAACTGTTTTTT.

The chain combines TRBV28 with TRBJ2-5; possibly TRBD1 for D (5 bases). Germline CDR1 MDHEN, CDR2 SYDVKM. V lost 6 bases and J lost 3, with 11 bases in between. This CDR3 region has 13 residues. CDR3 in DNA: TGTGCCAGCAGGCAAAGGGGCAAAGAGACCCAGTACTTC. Its translation is CASRQRGKETQYF.

The V call is TRBV29-1, the J call TRBJ2-1, with D hard to call. Trimming pared 2 bases from V and 6 bases from J, leaving 14 bases between. Germline V gene data show CDR1 as SQVTM and CDR2 as ANQGSEA. The CDR3 has 14 residues. As DNA, the CDR3 is TGCAGCGTTGAAACGGCTACAATCCCCAATGAGCAGTTCTTC. Translated: CSVETATIPNEQFF.

The chain uses TRBV5-1 and TRBJ1-1; the D is unclear. This CDR3 spans 13 amino acids. The ends were cut back, 2 bases at V and 6 bases at J, with 11 bases in the middle. The germline CDR1 and CDR2 sequences are SGHRS and YFSETQ. CDR3 sequence reads: CASSLPGVSEAFF. In nucleotides, the CDR3 is TGCGCCAGCAGCTTACCCGGGGTCTCTGAAGCTTTCTTT.

V gene TRBV6-5 combines with J gene TRBJ2-7; 10 bases align to TRBD2. The CDR3 loop spans 14 amino acids. The junction had 3 bases not matched to a gene; V was cut back by 5 bases and J by 2 bases. Looked up from germline, CDR1 is MNHEY and CDR2 is SVGAGI. The CDR3 reads CASSAAGGPYEQYF. The DNA of the CDR3 is TGTGCCAGCAGTGCAGCGGGAGGGCCCTACGAGCAGTACTTC.

This clone was counted only a few times. The chain uses TRBV29-1 and TRBJ1-1; D not resolved. This CDR3 region has 12 residues. V gave up 5 bases and J gave up 0 bases, with 7 bases separating them. Per the germline V gene, CDR1 is SQVTM and CDR2 is ANQGSEA. The CDR3 sequence: CSVLGVNTEAFF. In nucleotides, the CDR3 is TGCAGCGTTCTTGGTGTGAACACTGAAGCTTTCTTT. Based on the CDR3 plus reference TRBV29-1 and TRBJ1-1, the full variable domain is SAVISQKPSRDICQRGTSLTIQCQVDSQVTMMFWYRQQPGQSLTLIATANQGSEATYESGFVIDKFPISRPNLTFSTLTVSNMSPEDSSIYLCSVLGVNTEAFFGQGTRLTVV.

V usage is TRBV6-6 and J usage is TRBJ2-7; 7 bases are a match to TRBD1. The CDR3 has 11 residues. CDR1 is MNHNY and CDR2 is SVGAGI in the germline V gene (reference sequence). The trim removed 11 bases at V and 3 bases at J, leaving 4 bases unmatched. The DNA of the CDR3 is TGTGCCGGCTGGGACAGCTACGAGCAGTACTTC. It codes for CAGWDSYEQYF.

For the CDR3, the DNA is TGCAGCGTCCTCGGGACCAAGTCTTTCTACAATGAGCAGTTCTTC. Protein product: CSVLGTKSFYNEQFF. The genes are TRBV29-1 and TRBJ2-1, with D perhaps matching TRBD1 or TRBD2 (5 bases each). The V end lost 6 bases, the J end lost 3 bases, and 18 bases lay between the germline ends. This CDR3 has 15 amino acids. Germline V lookup: CDR1 SQVTM, CDR2 ANQGSEA.